The TCR beta chain under discussion was sequenced for a study of identical twins. This clonotype was observed many times. With 3 bases clipped from V and 7 bases from J, the junction kept 11 bases outside the gene matches. This CDR3 has 15 amino acids. From germline, CDR1 is DFQATT and CDR2 SNEGSKA (reference sequence). TCRdb reprocessed the 5' RACE reads via MiXCR and lists one record per CDR3 protein. The table shows nearly 650,000 distinct CDR3 sequences, with 7.1% occurring only once. These data were also reused for a study on yellow fever vaccine responses in identical twins.

Sequencing used PBMCs. This clonotype was obtained from a young woman in good health. The chain employs TRBV20-1 and TRBJ2-2, with 7 bases identical to TRBD1. CDR3 sequence: CSASLQGPAVGELFF. The CDR3 DNA reads TGCAGTGCTAGCCTACAGGGGCCTGCAGTCGGGGAGCTGTTTTTT.